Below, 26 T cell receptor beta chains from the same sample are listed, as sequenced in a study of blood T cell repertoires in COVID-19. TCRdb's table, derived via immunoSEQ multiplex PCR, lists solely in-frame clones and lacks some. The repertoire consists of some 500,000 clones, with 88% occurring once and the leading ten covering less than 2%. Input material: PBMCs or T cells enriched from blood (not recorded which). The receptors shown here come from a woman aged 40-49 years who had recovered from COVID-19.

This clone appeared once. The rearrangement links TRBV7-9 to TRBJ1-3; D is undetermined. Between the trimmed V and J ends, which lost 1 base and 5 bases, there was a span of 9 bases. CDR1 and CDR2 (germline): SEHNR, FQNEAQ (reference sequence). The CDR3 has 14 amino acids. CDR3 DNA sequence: TGTGCCAGCAGCTTAGGAGGGTCCAGAAACACCATATATTTT. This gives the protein CASSLGGSRNTIYF.

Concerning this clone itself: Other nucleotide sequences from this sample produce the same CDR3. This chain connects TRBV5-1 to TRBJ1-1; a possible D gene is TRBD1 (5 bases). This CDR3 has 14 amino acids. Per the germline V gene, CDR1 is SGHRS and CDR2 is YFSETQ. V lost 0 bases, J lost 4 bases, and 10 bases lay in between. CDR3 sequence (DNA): TGCGCCAGCAGCTTGGGACGGGGGAGCACTGAAGCTTTCTTT. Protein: CASSLGRGSTEAFF.

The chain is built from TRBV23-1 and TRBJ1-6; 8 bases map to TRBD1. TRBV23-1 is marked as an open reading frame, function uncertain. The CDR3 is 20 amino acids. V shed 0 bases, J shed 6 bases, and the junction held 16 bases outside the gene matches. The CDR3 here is CASSQSFRQGLGLCNSPLHF. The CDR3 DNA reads TGCGCCAGCAGTCAATCGTTTAGACAGGGGCTCGGGCTTTGTAATTCACCCCTCCACTTT.

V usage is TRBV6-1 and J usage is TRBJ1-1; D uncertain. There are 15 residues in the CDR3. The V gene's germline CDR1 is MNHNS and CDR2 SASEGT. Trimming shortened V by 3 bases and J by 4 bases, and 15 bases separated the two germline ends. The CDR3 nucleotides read TGTGCCAGCAGTGAGGAGGGTCGGCGGGTCACTGAAGCTTTCTTT. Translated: CASSEEGRRVTEAFF.

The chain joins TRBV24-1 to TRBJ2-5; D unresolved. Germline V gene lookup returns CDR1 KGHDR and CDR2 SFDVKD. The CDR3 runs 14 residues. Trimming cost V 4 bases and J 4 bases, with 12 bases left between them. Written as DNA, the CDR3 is TGTGCCACCAGTGAGTCGGGTAGGAGAGAGACCCAGTACTTC. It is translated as CATSESGRRETQYF.

The DNA of the CDR3 is TGTGCCAGCAGCAGTACAGGGTACTATGGCTACACCTTC. Amino acids: CASSSTGYYGYTF. The chain has TRBV6-2 or TRBV6-3 and TRBJ1-2; TRBD1 might be the D (6 bases). The CDR3 consists of 13 residues. Germline V lookup: CDR1 MNHEY, CDR2 SVGEGT. Trimming shortened V by 6 bases and J by 3 bases, and 11 bases separated the two germline ends.

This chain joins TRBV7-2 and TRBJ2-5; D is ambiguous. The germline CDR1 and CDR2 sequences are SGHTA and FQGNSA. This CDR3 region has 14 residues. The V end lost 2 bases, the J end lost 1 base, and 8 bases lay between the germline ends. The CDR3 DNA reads TGTGCCAGCAGCTTAATGGGCAGCCAAGAGACCCAGTACTTC. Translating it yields CASSLMGSQETQYF.

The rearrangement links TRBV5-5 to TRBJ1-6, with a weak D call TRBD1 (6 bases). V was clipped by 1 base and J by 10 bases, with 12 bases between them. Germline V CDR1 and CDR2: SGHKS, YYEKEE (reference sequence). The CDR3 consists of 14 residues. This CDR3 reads CASSLPGVESPLHF. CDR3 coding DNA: TGTGCCAGCAGCTTGCCAGGGGTTGAGTCACCCCTCCACTTT.

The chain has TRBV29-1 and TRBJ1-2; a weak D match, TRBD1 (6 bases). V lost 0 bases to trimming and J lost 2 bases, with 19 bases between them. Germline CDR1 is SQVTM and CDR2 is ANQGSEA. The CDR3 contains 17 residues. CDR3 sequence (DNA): TGCAGCGTTGAAGATTTCAGGACGAGGGGGAGAAACTATGGCTACACCTTC. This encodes CSVEDFRTRGRNYGYTF.

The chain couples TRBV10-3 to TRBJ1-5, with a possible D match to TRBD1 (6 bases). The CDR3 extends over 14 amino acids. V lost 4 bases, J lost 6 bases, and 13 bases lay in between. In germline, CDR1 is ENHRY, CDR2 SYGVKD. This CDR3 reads CAISGYREGQPQHF. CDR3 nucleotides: TGTGCCATCAGTGGGTACAGGGAGGGTCAGCCCCAGCATTTT.

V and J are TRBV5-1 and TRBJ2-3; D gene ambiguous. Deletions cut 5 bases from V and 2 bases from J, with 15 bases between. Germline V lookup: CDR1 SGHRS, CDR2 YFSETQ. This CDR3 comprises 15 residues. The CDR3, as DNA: TGCGCCAGCAGTTATGAACCACAGATCACAGATACGCAGTATTTT. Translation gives CASSYEPQITDTQYF.

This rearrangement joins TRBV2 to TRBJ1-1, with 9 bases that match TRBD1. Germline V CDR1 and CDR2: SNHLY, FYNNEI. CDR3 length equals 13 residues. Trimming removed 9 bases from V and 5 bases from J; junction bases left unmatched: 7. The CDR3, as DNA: TGTGCCAGGGGACGGGACAGGGAAACTGAAGCTTTCTTT. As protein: CARGRDRETEAFF.

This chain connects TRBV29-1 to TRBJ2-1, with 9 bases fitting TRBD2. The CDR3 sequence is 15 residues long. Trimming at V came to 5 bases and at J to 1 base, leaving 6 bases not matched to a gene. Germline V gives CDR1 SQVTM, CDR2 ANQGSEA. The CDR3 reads CSVRLTSGSYNEQFF. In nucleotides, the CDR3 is TGCAGCGTTCGGTTGACTAGCGGATCCTACAATGAGCAGTTCTTC.

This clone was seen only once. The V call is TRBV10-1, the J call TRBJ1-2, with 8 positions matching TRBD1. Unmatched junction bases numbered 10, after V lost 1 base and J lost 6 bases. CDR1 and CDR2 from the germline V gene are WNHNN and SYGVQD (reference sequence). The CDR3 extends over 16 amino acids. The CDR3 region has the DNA TGCGCCAGCAGTGAGTATCGGGCAGGGGGCTTGGATGGCTACACCTTC. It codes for CASSEYRAGGLDGYTF.

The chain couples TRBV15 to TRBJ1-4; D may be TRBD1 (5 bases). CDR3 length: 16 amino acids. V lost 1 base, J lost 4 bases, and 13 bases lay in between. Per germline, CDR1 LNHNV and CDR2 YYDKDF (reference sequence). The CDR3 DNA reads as TGTGCCACCAGCAGAGGGCAGGGTCCGGGTAATGAAAAACTGTTTTTT. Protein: CATSRGQGPGNEKLFF.

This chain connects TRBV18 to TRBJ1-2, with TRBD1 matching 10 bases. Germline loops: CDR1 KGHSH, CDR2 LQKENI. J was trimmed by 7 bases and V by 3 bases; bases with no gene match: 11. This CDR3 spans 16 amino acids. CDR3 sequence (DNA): TGTGCCAGCTCACCGGTCCCGGGACAGGGGACGGGTGGCTACACCTTC. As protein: CASSPVPGQGTGGYTF.

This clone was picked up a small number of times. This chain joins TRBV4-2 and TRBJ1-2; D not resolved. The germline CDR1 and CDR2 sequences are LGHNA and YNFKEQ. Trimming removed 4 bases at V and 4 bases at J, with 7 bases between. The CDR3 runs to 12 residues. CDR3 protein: CASSPGSYGYTF. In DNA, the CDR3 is TGTGCCAGCAGCCCCGGGAGCTATGGCTACACCTTC.

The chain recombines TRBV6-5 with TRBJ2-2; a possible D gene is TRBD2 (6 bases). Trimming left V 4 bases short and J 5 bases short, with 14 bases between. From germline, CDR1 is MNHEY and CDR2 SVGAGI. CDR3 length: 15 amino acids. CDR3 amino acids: CASSSPERGTGELFF. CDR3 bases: TGTGCCAGCAGTTCCCCTGAACGGGGGACCGGGGAGCTGTTTTTT.

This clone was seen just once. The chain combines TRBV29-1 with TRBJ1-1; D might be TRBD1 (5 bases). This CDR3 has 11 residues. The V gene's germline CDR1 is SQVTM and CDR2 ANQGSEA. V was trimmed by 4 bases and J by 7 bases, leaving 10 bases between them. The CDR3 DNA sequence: TGCAGCGTTGCCCAACAGGTTGAAGCTTTCTTT. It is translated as CSVAQQVEAFF.

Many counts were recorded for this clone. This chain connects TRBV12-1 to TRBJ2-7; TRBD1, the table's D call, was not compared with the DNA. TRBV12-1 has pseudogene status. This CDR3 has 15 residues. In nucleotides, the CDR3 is TGTGCCAGCAGCTCCCGGGACAGGGTACCCTACGAGCAGTACTTC. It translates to CASSSRDRVPYEQYF.

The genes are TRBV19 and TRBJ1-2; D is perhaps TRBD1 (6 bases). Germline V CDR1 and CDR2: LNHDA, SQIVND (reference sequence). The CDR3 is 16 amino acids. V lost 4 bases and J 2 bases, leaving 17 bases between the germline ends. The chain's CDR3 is CASSTTSRGQNYGYTF. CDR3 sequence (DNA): TGTGCCAGTAGTACCACCAGCAGGGGTCAGAACTATGGCTACACCTTC.

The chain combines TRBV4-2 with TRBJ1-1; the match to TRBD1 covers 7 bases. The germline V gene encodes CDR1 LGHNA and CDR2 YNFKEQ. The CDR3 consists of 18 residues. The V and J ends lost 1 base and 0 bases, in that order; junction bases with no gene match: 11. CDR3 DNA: TGTGCCAGCAGCCAAGCCTTACCCCAGACAGGGATGAACACTGAAGCTTTCTTT. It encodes CASSQALPQTGMNTEAFF.

Here the CDR3 DNA reads TGTGCCAGCAGCTTAGGAGGGAGGTATGACACAGATACGCAGTATTTT. It translates to CASSLGGRYDTDTQYF. The V gene is TRBV5-4, the J gene TRBJ2-3; TRBD2 is a possible D gene (6 bases). V was cut by 2 bases and J by 2 bases, with 15 bases left in between. The CDR3 runs to 16 residues. Per germline, CDR1 SGHNT and CDR2 YYREEE (reference sequence).

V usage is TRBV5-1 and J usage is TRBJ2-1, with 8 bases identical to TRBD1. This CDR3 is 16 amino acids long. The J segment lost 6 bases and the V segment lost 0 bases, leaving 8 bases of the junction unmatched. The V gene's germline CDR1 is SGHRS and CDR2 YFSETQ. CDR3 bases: TGCGCCAGCAGCTTGGAACCTAATACAGGGGGCAATGAGCAGTTCTTC. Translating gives CASSLEPNTGGNEQFF.

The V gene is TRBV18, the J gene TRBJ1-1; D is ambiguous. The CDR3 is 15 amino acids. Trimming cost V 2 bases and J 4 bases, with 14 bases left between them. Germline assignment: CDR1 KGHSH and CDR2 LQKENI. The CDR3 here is CASSPIYNTATEAFF. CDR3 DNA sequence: TGTGCCAGCTCACCAATCTATAATACAGCCACTGAAGCTTTCTTT.

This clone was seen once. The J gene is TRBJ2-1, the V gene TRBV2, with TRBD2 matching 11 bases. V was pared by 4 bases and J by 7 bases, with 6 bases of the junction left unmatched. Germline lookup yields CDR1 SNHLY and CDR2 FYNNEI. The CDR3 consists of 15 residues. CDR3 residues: CASSALAGETNEQFF. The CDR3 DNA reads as TGTGCCAGCAGTGCACTAGCGGGAGAAACAAATGAGCAGTTCTTC.